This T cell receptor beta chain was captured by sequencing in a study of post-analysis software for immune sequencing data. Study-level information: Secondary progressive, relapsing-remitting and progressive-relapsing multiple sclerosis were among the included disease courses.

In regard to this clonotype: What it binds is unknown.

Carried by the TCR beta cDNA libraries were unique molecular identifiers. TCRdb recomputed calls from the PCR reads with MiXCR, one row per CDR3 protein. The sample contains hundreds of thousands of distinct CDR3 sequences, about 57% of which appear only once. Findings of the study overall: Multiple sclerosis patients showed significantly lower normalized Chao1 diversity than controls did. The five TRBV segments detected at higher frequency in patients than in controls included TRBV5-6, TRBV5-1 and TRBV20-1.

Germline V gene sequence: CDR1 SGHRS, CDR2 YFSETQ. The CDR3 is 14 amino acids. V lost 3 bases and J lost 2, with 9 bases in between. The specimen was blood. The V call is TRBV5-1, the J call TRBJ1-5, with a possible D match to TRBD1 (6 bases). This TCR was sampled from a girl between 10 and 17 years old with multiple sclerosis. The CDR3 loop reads CASSSSGGNQPQHF. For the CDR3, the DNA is TGCGCCAGCAGCTCTTCAGGGGGCAATCAGCCCCAGCATTTT.